This T cell receptor beta chain was recorded in a study of blood T cell repertoires in COVID-19. Overall study: Samples came from the United States, Italy and Spain, spanning acute and convalescent COVID-19.

Clones were sequenced by immunoSEQ multiplex PCR, and TCRdb holds only the in-frame ones, with some missing. This table holds 200,000 to 250,000 clones, about 86% found once. The CDR3 runs 14 residues. The germline CDR1 and CDR2 sequences are MNHEY and SVGAGI. Between the trimmed V and J ends, which lost 6 bases and 0 bases, there was a span of 9 bases. The sequenced sample was peripheral blood. The chain uses TRBV6-5 and TRBJ2-1, with a possible D match to TRBD1 (6 bases). The receptor comes from a man aged 45 to 65 with active or convalescent COVID-19. CDR3 in DNA: TGTGCCAGCAGCCGGGACACCTCCTACAATGAGCAGTTCTTC. Amino acids: CASSRDTSYNEQFF.